This T cell receptor (beta chain) was found in a study of OX40 agonist ivuxolimab in advanced cancers. Study as a whole: Two patients with cutaneous melanoma and one with hepatocellular carcinoma, three in total, showed partial responses.

V lost 5 bases and J lost 9, with 23 bases in between. This CDR3 is built from 16 residues. Germline CDR1 is LNHDA and CDR2 is SQIVND (reference sequence). This clone was detected only a few times. Produced via immunoSEQ multiplex PCR; TCRdb's table is partial and in-frame only. The data show some 50,000 clones, roughly 80% seen once. The TCR was taken from an adult with an advanced solid tumor such as melanoma, head and neck, liver or kidney cancer. J is TRBJ1-5 and V is TRBV19; possible D gene TRBD1, 5 bases. The sample was CD4+ or CD8+ T cells sorted from blood, taken in a trial of the OX40 agonist ivuxolimab. CDR3 sequence reads: CASSPQRVRNTGPQHF. CDR3 sequence (DNA): TGTGCCAGTAGTCCCCAAAGGGTAAGGAATACAGGGCCCCAGCATTTT. Variable domain in full (rest from reference TRBV19 and TRBJ1-5): DGGITQSPKYLFRKEGQNVTLSCEQNLNHDAMYWYRQDPGQGLRLIYYSQIVNDFQKGDIAEGYSVSREKKESFPLTVTSAQKNPTAFYLCASSPQRVRNTGPQHFGDGTRLSIL.